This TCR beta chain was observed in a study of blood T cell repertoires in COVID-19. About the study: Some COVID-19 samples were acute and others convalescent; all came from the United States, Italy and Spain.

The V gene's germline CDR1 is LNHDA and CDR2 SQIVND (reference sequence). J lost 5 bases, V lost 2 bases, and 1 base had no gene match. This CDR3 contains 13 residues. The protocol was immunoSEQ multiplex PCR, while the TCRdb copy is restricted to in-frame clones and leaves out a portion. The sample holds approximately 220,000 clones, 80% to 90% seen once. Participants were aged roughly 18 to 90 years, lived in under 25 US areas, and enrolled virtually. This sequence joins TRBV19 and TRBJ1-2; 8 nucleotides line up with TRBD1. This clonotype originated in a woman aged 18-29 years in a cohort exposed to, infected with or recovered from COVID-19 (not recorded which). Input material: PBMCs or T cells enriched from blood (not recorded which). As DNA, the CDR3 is TGTGCCAGTAGTATACAGGGGGCGTATGGCTACACCTTC. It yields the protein CASSIQGAYGYTF.